This TCR beta chain comes out of a study of T-cell memory formation after mild COVID-19. TCRdb analysed the 5' RACE reads with MiXCR anew, one entry per CDR3 protein. This table has about 430,000 distinct CDR3 sequences, approximately 24% appearing once. A note on this clonotype: Its antigen remains unknown.

Study results and limitations: Pre-infection memory harbored some responding clones, suggesting cross-reactive memory joined.

The clonotype originates from an adult woman who had mild COVID-19 (a few samples of this study predate the infection). Cell type and time point are not known. The sequencing sample was made of PBMCs or a T cell subset sorted from them (not recorded which).

CDR3 nucleotides: TGTGCCAGCAGCCAGAAACCGAACACTGAAGCTTTCTTT. It specifies CASSQKPNTEAFF. The chain couples TRBV3-1 to TRBJ1-1; D uncertain. Germline V gives CDR1 LGHDT, CDR2 YNNKEL (reference sequence). V was trimmed by 3 bases and J by 1 base, leaving 6 bases between them. This CDR3 has 13 residues.